The entry below gives a single T cell receptor beta chain sequence along with its context. Its antigen is unknown. The sample is drawn from a study of vaccination effects on CD4 cells after COVID-19. Overall study results and limits: Nearly all vaccine-induced clones in healthy recipients recognized only SARS-CoV-2. Recruitment yielded few convalescent patients, and the study had no early post-infection timepoints.

Germline V CDR1 and CDR2: SGHRS, YFSETQ. The CDR3 loop spans 15 amino acids. V was shortened by 1 base and J by 0 bases, with 9 bases between the two germline ends. After expansion with viral peptide pools in the ViraFEST assay, antigen-specific CD4+ T cells were sequenced. Culturing for about 10 days preceded CD4+ T cell isolation. In the vaccine recipients, nucleocapsid antibodies were negative and there was no prior SARS-CoV-2 infection. Cultivation was performed at two million PBMC per well with around 9.3 IU/ml IL-2 and 9 to 10 ug/ml peptides added. TCRdb keeps only in-frame clones here, not all; method: immunoSEQ multiplex PCR. The sample has around 63,000 clones; around 75% are singletons.

The V gene is TRBV5-1, the J gene TRBJ2-3, with D uncertain. The sequencing here drew on CD4+ T cells from PBMCs cultured with HCoV-OC43 spike peptides, taken before COVID-19 vaccination. Subset: HCoV-OC43 spike overlapping peptide pool stimulation. This clonotype was sampled from a human donor who received a COVID-19 vaccine. As DNA, the CDR3 is TGCGCCAGCAGCTTGCAACTTGTGAGCACAGATACGCAGTATTTT. Amino acids: CASSLQLVSTDTQYF. Filled out from reference TRBV5-1 and TRBJ2-3, the complete variable domain reads KAGVTQTPRYLIKTRGQQVTLSCSPISGHRSVSWYQQTPGQGLQFLFEYFSETQRNKGNFPGRFSGRQFSNSRSEMNVSTLELGDSALYLCASSLQLVSTDTQYFGPGTRLTVL.